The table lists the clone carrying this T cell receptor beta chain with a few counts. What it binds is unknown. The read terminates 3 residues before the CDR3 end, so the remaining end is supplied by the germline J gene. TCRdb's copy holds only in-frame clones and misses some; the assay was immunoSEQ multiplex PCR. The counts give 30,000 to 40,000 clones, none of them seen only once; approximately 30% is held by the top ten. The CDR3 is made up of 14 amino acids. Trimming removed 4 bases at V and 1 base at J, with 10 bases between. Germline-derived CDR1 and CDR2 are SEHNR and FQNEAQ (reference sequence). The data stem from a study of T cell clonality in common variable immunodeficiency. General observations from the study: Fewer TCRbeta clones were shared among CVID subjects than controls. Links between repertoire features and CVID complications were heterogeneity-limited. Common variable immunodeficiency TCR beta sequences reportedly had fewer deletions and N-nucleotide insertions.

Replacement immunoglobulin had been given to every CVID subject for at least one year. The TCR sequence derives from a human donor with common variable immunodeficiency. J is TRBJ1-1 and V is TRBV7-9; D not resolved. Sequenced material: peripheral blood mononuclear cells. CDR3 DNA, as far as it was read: TGTGCCAGCAGCTACTCAGAGGGGAACACTGAA. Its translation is CASSYSEGNTE. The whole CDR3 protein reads CASSYSEGNTEAFF.